This TCR beta chain derives from a study of PD-1 blockade in classical Hodgkin lymphoma. The CDR3 runs 13 residues. Germline CDR1 is SGDLS and CDR2 is YYNGEE. The V end was cut by 2 bases, the J end by 3 bases, with 8 bases between. This clone has a handful of counts. Other DNA sequences from this sample encode an identical CDR3 as well. The patients all showed relapse after autologous stem cell transplantation, while their brentuximab vedotin exposure varied. Generated by immunoSEQ multiplex PCR, the TCRdb table keeps only in-frame clones and is missing some. The profile shows tens of thousands of clones, about 91% of them singletons.

Specimen: peripheral blood mononuclear cells (PBMCs), collected at baseline. The V and J genes are TRBV9 and TRBJ1-2, with D perhaps TRBD1 (6 bases). The sequence derives from a human donor with classical Hodgkin lymphoma. The CDR3 region has the DNA TGTGCCAGCAGCGTGGGGGGCGACTATGGCTACACCTTC. As protein: CASSVGGDYGYTF.